These T cell receptor beta chains were read from a single sample in a study of blood T cells in healthy people across ages. MiXCR, applied by TCRdb to the 5' RACE reads, yields one record per CDR3 protein. The sample yields about 680,000 distinct CDR3 sequences, approximately 50% seen once. Sequencing input: blood. These receptors all stem from a woman in her sixties in good health. Each CDR3 is given with its conserved first and last residue. A D gene is named only where the DNA matches it firmly. Clone size is shown for a subset of rows, as once, few, many or a class of expanded clone.

clone_size | d_call | j_call | v_call | cdr3_nt | cdr3_aa
few | TRBD2 | TRBJ2-3 | TRBV6-4 | TGTGCCAGCAGCCCCGGGACTAGCAACACAGATACGCAGTATTTT | CASSPGTSNTDTQYF
many | NA | TRBJ2-5 | TRBV7-9 | TGTGCCAGCAGTCAGAGGCCCCGTGGCCAAGAGACCCAGTACTTC | CASSQRPRGQETQYF
NA | TRBD1 | TRBJ2-7 | TRBV5-1 | TGCGCCAGCAGCTCAACTGACAGGGGGCTGAACGAGCAGTACTTC | CASSSTDRGLNEQYF
NA | NA | TRBJ2-1 | TRBV7-2 | TGTGCCAGCAGCTTAGCGGGGGGTATCAGAACCTACGAACAGTTCTTC | CASSLAGGIRTYEQFF
NA | NA | TRBJ2-7 | TRBV20-1 | TGCAGTGCTAGGGACTACTACGAGCAGTACTTC | CSARDYYEQYF
NA | NA | TRBJ1-2 | TRBV5-8 | TGTGCCAGCGGAACAGGGAGGAACTATGGCTACACCTTC | CASGTGRNYGYTF
NA | NA | TRBJ2-7 | TRBV2 | TGTGCCGTAGAACGGGGGCAGTCCTCCTACGAGCAGTACTTC | CAVERGQSSYEQYF
NA | TRBD2 | TRBJ2-5 | TRBV7-3 | TGTGCCAGCAGCTTAGAGGGGAGTCGGCCTAGCGGGAACAGCGGGACCCAGTACTTC | CASSLEGSRPSGNSGTQYF
few | NA | TRBJ2-5 | TRBV7-2 | TGTGCCAGCAGCCCGGACAGCCCAAAGCAGTACTTC | CASSPDSPKQYF
NA | NA | TRBJ1-6 | TRBV2 | TGTGCCAGCAGTCTGGGCTACTCCTATAATTCACCCCTCCACTTT | CASSLGYSYNSPLHF
NA | NA | TRBJ1-5 | TRBV28 | TGTGCCAGCAGTTGGCGAGGGGTCCAGCATTTT | CASSWRGVQHF